This T cell receptor beta chain appears in the sequencing data of a study of Tregs in tolerant kidney transplant recipients (dated by TCRdb to about 2019). At the level of the whole study: Before combined kidney and bone marrow transplantation, this study identified donor-specific regulatory T cells using TCRbeta sequencing and then followed those same cells after transplant.

Here is what the overall study found, with its caveats: The study was limited by small patient numbers, and the findings need validation in larger populations and under other immunosuppression protocols. Expanding Tregs with activated donor B cells appeared to identify the most biologically relevant and donor-specific TCRbeta repertoire. Biological reproducibility was not directly assessed, although technical replication error appeared to be minimal. Because the PCR primers were changed over time for some patients, nucleotide-level comparison could not be performed across the samples from those patients. In tolerant patients, donor-specific Tregs expanded more than Tregs overall, which suggests antigen-driven rather than nonspecific expansion.

For TCRbeta CDR3 sequencing, genomic DNA from the sorted cells was extracted using the QIAGEN DNeasy Blood and Tissue Kit. High-throughput TCRbeta CDR3 sequencing was carried out commercially through immunoSEQ, with PCR amplification with bias correction and internal controls included. The study's own analysis went as follows. Unique productive TCRbeta sequences were defined by CDR3 nucleotide sequence where primers matched, otherwise by CDR3 amino acid sequence with Vbeta and Jbeta genes. Sorting error was corrected by removing sequences shared between sorted populations at a frequency ratio of 2:1 or less, and the remaining shared sequences were assigned to the higher population. Donor-reactive sequences were defined as at least 5-fold expanded in CFSE-low cells versus unstimulated cells, with frequency of at least 0.01% in CFSE-low cells. Repertoire divergence was quantified by Jensen-Shannon divergence calculated from the top 100 TCRbeta sequences ranked by frequency. For any sample with multiple sequencing runs, sorting error was corrected in each run separately before the runs were pooled. The immuneACCESS repertoire file appears here via TCRdb, limited to in-frame rearrangements. These files lack a portion of the clones; in checked studies, under half of the deficit traces to unresolved V genes, and the cause of the others is not known. Clonal size and the V and J genes are those of that table, whereas D and trimming came from the DNA. The table of this sample itemizes fewer than 7,000 clones. The ten largest account for 6.1% of the sample.

The time point label corresponds to: 6 months after combined kidney and bone marrow transplant. Related donors were used in the transplants with nonmyeloablative bone marrow transplantation, and mixed chimerism was transient in the human trials. Unstimulated Tregs (CD4+CD25+CD127-), CD4+ non-Tregs (CD4+CD25-), CD4 and CD8 cells were FACS-sorted from thawed PBMCs. The patients were several recipients of combined kidney and bone marrow transplants from the ITN036ST trial, and samples were available only from these trial subjects. Healthy control blood was processed by Ficoll density gradient to PBMCs and cryopreserved; patient PBMCs were collected before and after transplant. Remarks on this clone: It lacks a known antigen.

The origin of this receptor is a human patient who received a combined kidney and bone marrow transplant. Some T cells may originate with the graft donor following a transplant. The specimen comprised CD4+ T cells from blood (PBMCs), sampled 6 months after the transplant.

The CDR3 bases that were read are TGCAGTGCTAGAGAGGGCGGCAGGGGCCACGAG. This translates into CSAREGGRGHE. The full CDR3 protein reads CSAREGGRGHEQYF. The chain links TRBV20-1 with TRBJ2-7; TRBD1 is possibly the D segment (6 matching bases). The read terminates 3 residues before the CDR3 end, so the remaining end is supplied by the germline J gene. The germline V gene encodes CDR1 DFQATT and CDR2 SNEGSKA (reference sequence). V drops 0 bases and J drops 5 bases, leaving 14 bases in between. Reading from cysteine to phenylalanine, the CDR3 counts 14 amino acids. The 33 bases shown cover part of the CDR3, and their frame starts at base 1.